This TCR beta chain originates from a study of T cell repertoires in cytomegalovirus infection. Overall study results and limits: HLA-C-restricted CMV clonotypes gave the most frequent clonotype in two of eight donors.

This CDR3 contains 15 residues. From germline, CDR1 is SGHTA and CDR2 FQGTGA. After removal of 2 bases from V and 1 base from J, the junction contained 1 base not matched to a gene. There are a few counts of this clonotype. Its antigen is not identified. TCRdb re-derived calls from the reads in MiXCR, one entry per CDR3 protein. The sample has over 95,000 distinct CDR3 sequences; 30% to 35% are singletons. Here the sequenced sample was CD8+ T cells from cultured PBMCs, taken from culture after CMV antigen stimulation. The chain links TRBV7-3 to TRBJ2-2, with TRBD2 matching 7 bases. The receptor was isolated from a human donor in good health (CMV status not recorded). Some clones in this sample may be carry-over from other donors' samples. CDR3 sequence (DNA): TGTGCCAGCAGCTTAGGGGAGGGGAACACCGGGGAGCTGTTTTTT. Its protein is CASSLGEGNTGELFF.